These T cell receptor beta chains were read from a single sample in a study of T cell responses to AZD1222 COVID-19 vaccine. Clones were sequenced by immunoSEQ multiplex PCR, and TCRdb holds only the in-frame ones, with some missing. The sample yields 110,000 or so clones, approximately 90% seen once. Sequencing used peripheral blood, obtained 28 days after the second AZD1222 dose. These receptors were obtained from an adult who received the AZD1222 COVID-19 vaccine. The CDR3 runs from the conserved cysteine through the conserved F or W.

v_gene	len	j_gene	CDR3aa
TRBV13	12	TRBJ2-1	CASSSHYNEQFF
TRBV6-5	14	TRBJ2-5	CASSPIQGGKTQYF
TRBV5-8	14	TRBJ1-2	CASSGWGQGNGYTF
TRBV5-1	14	TRBJ1-3	CASSLQGAENTIYF
TRBV7-9	15	TRBJ1-4	CASSSGTGAGEKLFF
TRBV27	15	TRBJ2-5	CASSLRRAGGETQYF
TRBV7-6	14	TRBJ1-6	CASSLGSYNSPLHF
TRBV10-3	13	TRBJ2-7	CAIRTVSSYEQYF
TRBV29-1	13	TRBJ2-2	CSVTGTNTGELFF
TRBV14	15	TRBJ2-7	CASSQEWGIIHEQYF
TRBV5-1	15	TRBJ2-1	CASSLGALTYNEQFF
TRBV2	12	TRBJ1-4	CASSERGGKLFF
TRBV11-2	13	TRBJ1-1	CASSQNTYTEAFF
TRBV10-3	14	TRBJ2-7	CAIMAGQSSYEQYF
TRBV6-2/TRBV6-3	15	TRBJ1-2	CASSYTRAQNYGYTF
TRBV5-1	13	TRBJ2-1	CASSRGSGNEQFF
TRBV6-1	16	TRBJ2-1	CASSEASVASYNEQFF
TRBV11-3	14	TRBJ1-4	CASSLTGADEKLFF
TRBV6-5	14	TRBJ1-1	CASSPGEGGTEAFF
TRBV7-9	14	TRBJ2-1	CASSKEPGGYEQFF